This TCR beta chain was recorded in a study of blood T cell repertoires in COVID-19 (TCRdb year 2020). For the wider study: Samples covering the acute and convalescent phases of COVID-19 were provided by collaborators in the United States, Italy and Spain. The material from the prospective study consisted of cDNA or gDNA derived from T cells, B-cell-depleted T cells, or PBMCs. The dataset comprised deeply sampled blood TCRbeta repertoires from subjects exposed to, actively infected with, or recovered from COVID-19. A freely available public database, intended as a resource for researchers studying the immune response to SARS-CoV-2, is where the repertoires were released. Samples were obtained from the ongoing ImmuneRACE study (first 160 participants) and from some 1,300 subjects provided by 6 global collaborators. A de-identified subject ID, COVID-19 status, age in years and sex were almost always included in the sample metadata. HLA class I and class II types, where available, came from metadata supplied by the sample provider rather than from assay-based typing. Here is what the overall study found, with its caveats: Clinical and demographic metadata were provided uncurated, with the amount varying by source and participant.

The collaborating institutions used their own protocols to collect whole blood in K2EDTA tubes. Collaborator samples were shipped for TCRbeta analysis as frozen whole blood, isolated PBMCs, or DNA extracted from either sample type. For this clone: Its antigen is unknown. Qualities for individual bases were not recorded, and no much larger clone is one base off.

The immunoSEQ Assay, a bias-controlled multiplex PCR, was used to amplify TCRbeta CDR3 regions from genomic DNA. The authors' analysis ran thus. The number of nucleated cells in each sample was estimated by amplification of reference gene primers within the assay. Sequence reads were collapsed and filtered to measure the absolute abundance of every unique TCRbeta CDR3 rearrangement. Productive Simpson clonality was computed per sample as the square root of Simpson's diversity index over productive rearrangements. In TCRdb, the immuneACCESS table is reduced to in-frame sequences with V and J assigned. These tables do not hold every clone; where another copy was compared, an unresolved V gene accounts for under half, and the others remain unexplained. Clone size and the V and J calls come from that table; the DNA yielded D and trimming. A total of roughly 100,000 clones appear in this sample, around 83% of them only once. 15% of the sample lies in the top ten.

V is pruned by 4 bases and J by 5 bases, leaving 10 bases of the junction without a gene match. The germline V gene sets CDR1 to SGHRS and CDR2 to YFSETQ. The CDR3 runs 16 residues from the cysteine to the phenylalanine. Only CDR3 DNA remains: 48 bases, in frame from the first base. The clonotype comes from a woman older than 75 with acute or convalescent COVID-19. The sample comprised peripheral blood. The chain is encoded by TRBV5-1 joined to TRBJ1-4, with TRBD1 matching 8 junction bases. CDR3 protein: CASSLGQGISNEKLFF. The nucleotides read TGCGCCAGCAGCCTTGGACAGGGAATTTCGAATGAAAAACTGTTTTTT.